The clone carrying this TCR beta chain has a handful of counts. The record originates from a study of early T cells in non-severe SARS-CoV-2 infection. Overall study context: Sequenced bulk RNA came from whole blood that was unsorted, and chains were unpaired.

The CDR3 has 13 residues. The germline V and J ends were trimmed by 4 bases and 7 bases, with 8 bases remaining between them. CDR1 LGHDT and CDR2 YNNKEL come from the germline V gene (reference sequence). Individual cDNA molecules carried attached unique molecular identifiers. TCRdb recomputed calls from the 5' RACE reads with MiXCR, one row per CDR3 protein. This table holds roughly 46,000 distinct CDR3 sequences, roughly a tenth found once. Sequencing used whole blood, obtained at baseline. The TCR comes from an adult who was a healthcare worker with PCR-confirmed SARS-CoV-2 infection or an uninfected control (not recorded which). J is TRBJ1-6 and V is TRBV3-1; possible D gene TRBD1, 5 bases. The CDR3 DNA sequence: TGTGCCAGCAGCCGTGGGACGAATTCACCCCTCCACTTT. It encodes CASSRGTNSPLHF.